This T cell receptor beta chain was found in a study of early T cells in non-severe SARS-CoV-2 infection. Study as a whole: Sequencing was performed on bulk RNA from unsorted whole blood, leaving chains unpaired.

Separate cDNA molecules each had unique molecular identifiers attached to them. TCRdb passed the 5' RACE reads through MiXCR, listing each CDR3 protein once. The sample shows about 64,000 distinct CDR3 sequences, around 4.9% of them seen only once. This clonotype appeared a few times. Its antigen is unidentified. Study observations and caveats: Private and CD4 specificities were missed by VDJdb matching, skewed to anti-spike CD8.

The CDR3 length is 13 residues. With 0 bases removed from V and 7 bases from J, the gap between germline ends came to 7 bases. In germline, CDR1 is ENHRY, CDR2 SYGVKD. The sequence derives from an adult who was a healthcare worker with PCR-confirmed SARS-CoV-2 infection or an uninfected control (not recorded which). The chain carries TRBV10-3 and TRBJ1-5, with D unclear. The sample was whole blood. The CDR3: CAISESDRQPQHF. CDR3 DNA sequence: TGTGCCATCAGTGAGTCAGATCGCCAGCCCCAGCATTTT.